The clone carrying this T cell receptor beta chain was picked up many times. The V end lost 3 bases, the J end lost 5 bases, and 12 bases lay between the germline ends. This CDR3 spans 14 amino acids. Germline V lookup: CDR1 KGHSH, CDR2 LQKENI. The data are from a study of neurological immune-mediated disorders. TCRdb re-analysed the 5' RACE reads in MiXCR, keeping a single row per CDR3 protein. Of some 42,000 distinct CDR3 sequences listed, roughly 10% are singletons. The source material was CD4+ T cells from blood. This clonotype was obtained from a woman under 40 with HTLV-1-associated myelopathy (HAM/TSP). The chain recombines TRBV18 with TRBJ2-3; D not resolved. The CDR3 bases are TGTGCCAGCTCACCGGACCCAGTGAGAGATACGCAGTATTTT. It codes for CASSPDPVRDTQYF.